Following are 25 T cell receptor beta chains from one sample sequenced in a study of CXCR3-negative and CXCR3-positive naive CD8 T cells. With UMI labels, 5' RACE was used to prepare the TRB cDNA libraries. TCRdb re-called the 5' RACE reads and shows each CDR3 protein once, DNA omitted. The ten top clones account for around 0.5%, within a sample of about 130,000 distinct CDR3 sequences. Sequencing was done on a sample of naive CXCR3- CD8+ T cells from blood. Subset specified: CD45RO-CCR7+CD27+CD95- naive CD8+ T cells lacking CXCR3 (TNR3-). The receptors here all came from a human donor in good health. Some clones in this sample may be carry-over from other donors' samples.

The chain joins TRBV12-3 or TRBV12-4 to TRBJ2-7; with no DNA, the TCRdb D assignment of TRBD2 cannot be verified. The CDR3 length is 14 residues. This chain's CDR3 is CTSSLGLAGGEQYF.

The V gene is TRBV29-1, the J gene TRBJ2-7; TCRdb indicates TRBD1, and absent DNA this call remains unverified. CDR1 SQVTM and CDR2 ANQGSEA come from the germline V gene. The CDR3 spans 12 residues. CDR3 residues: CSVGQGDYEQYF.

The chain combines TRBV7-7 with TRBJ2-5; no DNA is available, so the TRBD2 call from TCRdb remains unchecked. Per the germline V gene, CDR1 is SSHAT and CDR2 is FNYEAQ (reference sequence). This CDR3 is 15 amino acids long. The chain's CDR3 is CASSFSRGAGETQYF.

The CDR3 spells CASSPGGGTGELFF. The chain combines TRBV12-3 or TRBV12-4 with TRBJ2-2; TCRdb returns TRBD1, unconfirmable since there is no DNA. The length of the CDR3 is 14 residues.

The J gene is TRBJ2-1, the V gene TRBV9; TCRdb's assignment of TRBD1 cannot be checked, as there is no DNA. Germline-derived CDR1 and CDR2 are SGDLS and YYNGEE. The CDR3 sequence is 15 residues long. The CDR3 sequence is CASSIQGGEYNEQFF.

V and J are TRBV30 and TRBJ1-4; TCRdb outputs TRBD1, but without DNA this stays unchecked. The CDR3 runs to 16 residues. Germline V gene lookup returns CDR1 GTSNPN and CDR2 SVGIG (reference sequence). CDR3 residues: CAWSYPDKSTNEKLFF.

The V gene is TRBV7-2, the J gene TRBJ1-1; there is no DNA to check the TCRdb D call of TRBD1. CDR1 is SGHTA, CDR2 FQGNSA, per germline. CDR3 length: 19 amino acids. The CDR3 is CASSTRGEAVPGADTEAFF.

The chain couples TRBV7-8 to TRBJ2-1; the D gene TCRdb calls, TRBD1, cannot be checked with no DNA. The CDR3 spans 16 residues. Germline values: CDR1 SGHVS, CDR2 FQNEAQ. The CDR3 loop is CASSLMLGQGANEQFF. Full variable domain (outside the CDR3, taken from reference TRBV7-8 and TRBJ2-1): GAGVSQSPRYKVAKRGQDVALRCDPISGHVSLFWYQQALGQGPEFLTYFQNEAQLDKSGLPSDRFFAERPEGSVSTLKIQRTQQEDSAVYLCASSLMLGQGANEQFFGPGTRLTVL.

CDR3 protein: CASSVATGAIEAFF. The V gene is TRBV9, the J gene TRBJ1-1; the D call from TCRdb, TRBD1, cannot be confirmed without DNA. The CDR3 length is 14 residues. The germline V gene encodes CDR1 SGDLS and CDR2 YYNGEE. Complete variable domain (other parts from reference TRBV9 and TRBJ1-1): DSGVTQTPKHLITATGQRVTLRCSPRSGDLSVYWYQQSLDQGLQFLIQYYNGEERAKGNILERFSAQQFPDLHSELNLSSLELGDSALYFCASSVATGAIEAFFGQGTRLTVV.

This chain links TRBV7-3 with TRBJ2-7; the D gene TCRdb calls, TRBD1, cannot be checked with no DNA. The germline CDR1 and CDR2 sequences are SGHTA and FQGTGA. The CDR3 has 15 residues. The chain's CDR3 is CASSSGQGKASEQYF.

The chain couples TRBV12-3 or TRBV12-4 to TRBJ2-7; TCRdb proposes TRBD1, but this gene call is untestable without DNA. This CDR3 is 14 amino acids long. CDR3: CASSRQGFLGEQYF.

The chain carries TRBV20-1 and TRBJ2-2; checking the TCRdb D call of TRBD1 is not possible without DNA. There are 13 residues in the CDR3. CDR1 and CDR2 from the germline V gene are DFQATT and SNEGSKA (reference sequence). Here the CDR3 reads CSARIHRAGELFF.

The CDR3 loop is CASSFSGTSTDTQYF. The chain is built from TRBV28 and TRBJ2-3. CDR3 size: 15 residues. Germline values: CDR1 MDHEN, CDR2 SYDVKM.

The chain carries TRBV7-9 and TRBJ2-4. CDR3 length: 14 residues. From germline, CDR1 is SEHNR and CDR2 FQNEAQ (reference sequence). CDR3: CASSLDPAKNIQYF.

The rearrangement uses TRBV7-9 and TRBJ1-6; the TCRdb call, TRBD1, lacks DNA for checking. The CDR3 covers 16 residues. Germline CDR1 reads SEHNR; CDR2 reads FQNEAQ (reference sequence). The CDR3 reads CASDPERGLGNSPLHF.

The V call is TRBV6-2 or TRBV6-3, the J call TRBJ2-1; checking the TCRdb D call of TRBD1 is not possible without DNA. This CDR3 is 13 amino acids long. The germline CDR1 and CDR2 sequences are MNHEY and SVGEGT. CDR3 amino acids: CASSSDRYNEQFF.

The chain carries TRBV6-6 and TRBJ2-1; lacking DNA, the TRBD2 call made by TCRdb goes unchecked. This CDR3 comprises 16 residues. Per germline, CDR1 MNHNY and CDR2 SVGAGI (reference sequence). The chain's CDR3 is CASSESSGSSYNEQFF.

The chain carries TRBV28 and TRBJ2-2; TCRdb calls TRBD2, which cannot be checked without DNA. From germline, CDR1 is MDHEN and CDR2 SYDVKM. The CDR3 has 15 amino acids. The CDR3 sequence is CASSFLAVGTGELFF.

This chain's CDR3 is CSALGLAGPTKNIQYF. The chain recombines TRBV20-1 with TRBJ2-4; TCRdb's assignment of TRBD2 cannot be checked, as there is no DNA. The germline V gene has CDR1 DFQATT and CDR2 SNEGSKA (reference sequence). The CDR3 is 16 residues long.

V usage is TRBV6-5 and J usage is TRBJ2-3; absent DNA, TCRdb's TRBD2 call cannot be checked. The germline gives CDR1 MNHEY, CDR2 SVGAGI. This CDR3 contains 15 residues. The CDR3 loop reads CASRKSGGAFDTQYF.

This chain links TRBV7-9 with TRBJ2-5; TCRdb calls TRBD2, which cannot be checked without DNA. Germline V gene lookup returns CDR1 SEHNR and CDR2 FQNEAQ (reference sequence). CDR3 size: 14 residues. CDR3 sequence: CASSLARGKETQYF.

The chain combines TRBV12-3 or TRBV12-4 with TRBJ2-1; the TCRdb call, TRBD1, lacks DNA for checking. The CDR3 consists of 16 residues. CDR3 amino acids: CASSLATGRINNEQFF.

The CDR3 spells CASGEREFYEQYF. The chain uses TRBV10-1 and TRBJ2-7. There are 13 residues in the CDR3. CDR1 is WNHNN and CDR2 is SYGVQD in the germline V gene (reference sequence).

CDR3: CSVHNPGTGGELGTEAFF. This chain links TRBV29-1 with TRBJ1-1; the TCRdb D gene call, TRBD1, has no DNA to confirm it. Germline loops: CDR1 SQVTM, CDR2 ANQGSEA. The CDR3 spans 18 residues.

The chain combines TRBV4-1 with TRBJ1-1; the D call of TRBD1 rests on TCRdb alone, since no DNA is present to check it. Germline loops: CDR1 MGHRA, CDR2 YSYEKL. This CDR3 region has 16 residues. CDR3 loop: CASSQEGQDFGTEAFF.